This T cell receptor (beta chain) was found in a study of early T cells in non-severe SARS-CoV-2 infection. General study findings and limits: Matches to VDJdb favored anti-spike CD8 responses and missed private and CD4 specificities.

CDR3 size: 14 residues. The V end was cut by 3 bases, the J end by 6 bases, with 11 bases between. Germline V lookup: CDR1 PRHDT, CDR2 FYEKMQ (reference sequence). There are a few counts of this clonotype. Its specificity is not known. TCRdb recomputed calls from the 5' RACE reads with MiXCR, one row per CDR3 protein. The sample includes tens of thousands of distinct CDR3 sequences, around 9.6% seen only once; the top ten take approximately 5.3%. This sequence was found in an adult who was a healthcare worker with PCR-confirmed SARS-CoV-2 infection or an uninfected control (not recorded which). J is TRBJ2-2 and V is TRBV13; D remains unclear. Sequencing was performed on whole blood, taken at baseline. Here the CDR3 DNA reads TGTGCCAGCAGCTTTCAAGTTGGCGCCGGGGAGCTGTTTTTT. Protein product: CASSFQVGAGELFF.